This passage covers 16 T cell receptor beta chains from one sample sequenced in a study of blood T cells in healthy people across ages. Primers used in a second PCR of roughly 6 to 11 cycles were a sample-barcoded 5' primer and a J-beta primer mix. TCRdb re-derived calls from the 5' RACE reads in MiXCR, one entry per CDR3 protein. The table lists 750,000 to 1,000,000 distinct CDR3 sequences, about 27% of them singletons. In addition, the sample was reused for a study of T cells of mothers and their children.

Sequences were obtained from blood. These receptors came from a woman aged 40 to 50 in good health.

This sequence joins TRBV11-2 and TRBJ1-1, with D unresolved. The CDR3 loop spans 11 amino acids. In germline, CDR1 is SGHAT, CDR2 FQNNGV. Trimming removed 8 bases at V and 7 bases at J, with 11 bases between. CDR3 sequence: CASRSSIEAFF. CDR3 coding DNA: TGTGCCAGCCGCAGCTCGATTGAAGCTTTCTTT.

The gene calls are TRBV6-2 or TRBV6-3 and TRBJ2-1, with D possibly being TRBD2 (6 bases). CDR1 and CDR2 (germline): MNHEY, SVGEGT. CDR3 size: 19 residues. With 0 bases removed from V and 0 bases from J, the gap between germline ends came to 18 bases. This chain's CDR3 is CASSYSPGADGSSYNEQFF. CDR3 sequence (DNA): TGTGCCAGCAGTTACTCACCGGGAGCGGACGGGTCCTCCTACAATGAGCAGTTCTTC.

This chain uses TRBV20-1 with TRBJ1-5, with D unresolved. The length of the CDR3 is 14 residues. Germline V CDR1 and CDR2: DFQATT, SNEGSKA (reference sequence). Trimming shortened V by 3 bases and J by 6 bases, and 15 bases separated the two germline ends. DNA of the CDR3: TGCAGTGCTAGTCGCAGGCCAATGCGTCAGCCCCAGCATTTT. Translated: CSASRRPMRQPQHF.

The V call is TRBV7-3, the J call TRBJ2-3; D may be TRBD1 (5 bases). Per the germline V gene, CDR1 is SGHTA and CDR2 is FQGTGA. This CDR3 has 15 residues. Trimming left V 5 bases short and J 2 bases short, with 14 bases between. CDR3 region: CASSEGDSNTDTQYF. The CDR3 DNA sequence: TGTGCCAGCAGCGAAGGGGATAGCAACACAGATACGCAGTATTTT.

The sample holds many counts of this clonotype. The chain joins TRBV20-1 to TRBJ2-7; 9 nucleotides match TRBD1. V lost 0 bases and J lost 4; bases outside the gene matches: 10. CDR3 length: 16 residues. Germline CDR1 and CDR2: DFQATT and SNEGSKA (reference sequence). DNA for the CDR3: TGCAGTGCTAGAGATTCTCTTCGGGACAGGGCATACGAGCAGTACTTC. It yields the protein CSARDSLRDRAYEQYF.

As to this clonotype: A much larger clone differs from this one at a single base, so this may be a read error. The V call is TRBV14, the J call TRBJ2-6, with D hard to call. The CDR3 covers 15 residues. Trimming removed 5 bases from V and 4 bases from J, with 12 bases in between. Per germline, CDR1 SGHDN and CDR2 FVKESK. CDR3 DNA: TGTGCCAGCAGCACTACAGTTGCCGGGGCCAACGTCCTGACTTTC. Translated: CASSTTVAGANVLTF.

This chain joins TRBV6-1 and TRBJ1-1; D perhaps matches TRBD1 (6 bases). The CDR3 extends over 14 amino acids. V was cut by 6 bases and J by 3 bases, with 14 bases left in between. Germline V CDR1 and CDR2: MNHNS, SASEGT. In DNA form, the CDR3 reads TGTGCCAGCAGGCGGGACACATATGACACTGAAGCTTTCTTT. It encodes CASRRDTYDTEAFF.

This sequence joins TRBV7-2 and TRBJ2-1; perhaps D is TRBD1 or TRBD2 (5 bases each). CDR3 length: 14 amino acids. Germline values: CDR1 SGHTA, CDR2 FQGNSA. Trimming shortened V by 5 bases and J by 15 bases, and 23 bases separated the two germline ends. In nucleotides, the CDR3 is TGTGCCAGCAGCCCGGGACCCAAAGTCGGCAGTGGGTTCTTC. Protein: CASSPGPKVGSGFF.

This chain links TRBV20-1 with TRBJ1-2; perhaps TRBD1 as D (6 bases). The ends were cut back, 2 bases at V and 7 bases at J, with 20 bases in the middle. The CDR3 extends over 15 amino acids. The germline gives CDR1 DFQATT, CDR2 SNEGSKA (reference sequence). As DNA, the CDR3 is TGCAGTGCTAGATGGGATGGGGGCGGTAGATCTGGCTACACCTTC. The encoded protein is CSARWDGGGRSGYTF.

The J gene is TRBJ1-2, the V gene TRBV15; no clear D gene. This CDR3 is 16 amino acids long. The V gene lost 0 bases and the J gene lost 1 base, with 12 bases spanning the gap. Germline CDR1 and CDR2: LNHNV and YYDKDF (reference sequence). CDR3 region: CATSREGHLINYGYTF. The DNA for the CDR3 is TGTGCCACCAGCAGAGAGGGCCATTTGATTAACTATGGCTACACCTTC.

This clonotype appeared many times. The V gene is TRBV2, the J gene TRBJ2-7, with D possibly being TRBD2 (6 bases). Germline V gives CDR1 SNHLY, CDR2 FYNNEI. This CDR3 region has 13 residues. Trimming cost V 6 bases and J 9 bases, with 18 bases left between them. DNA of the CDR3: TGTGCCAGCAGCGCGGGGCGTCAACCTGGGCAGTACTTC. It encodes CASSAGRQPGQYF. The complete variable domain, with remaining parts taken from reference TRBV2 and TRBJ2-7, reads EPEVTQTPSHQVTQMGQEVILRCVPISNHLYFYWYRQILGQKVEFLVSFYNNEISEKSEIFDDQFSVERPDGSNFTLKIRSTKLEDSAMYFCASSAGRQPGQYFGPGTRLTVT.

Of note for this clonotype: A much larger clone differs by one base, so this may be a read error. The chain is built from TRBV4-1 and TRBJ2-6, with TRBD1 matching over 8 bases. Germline V lookup: CDR1 MGHRA, CDR2 YSYEKL. There are 16 residues in the CDR3. CDR3 coding DNA: TGCGCCAGCAGCCGTACGACAGGGGCTGGGGTCAACGTCCTGACTTTC. Translating it yields CASSRTTGAGVNVLTF.

V and J are TRBV12-3 or TRBV12-4 and TRBJ2-2; 10 bases are shared with TRBD2. The CDR3 covers 18 residues. V was clipped by 0 bases and J by 4 bases; unmatched bases: 8. Written as DNA, the CDR3 is TGTGCCAGCAGTTTAGCTTACGCAGCGGGGGGGGCCACCGGGGAGCTGTTTTTT. It translates to CASSLAYAAGGATGELFF.

This clonotype was seen more than once but under ten times. This sequence joins TRBV29-1 and TRBJ2-3; 9 bases are shared with TRBD1. Germline CDR1 is SQVTM and CDR2 is ANQGSEA. This CDR3 spans 14 amino acids. J was trimmed by 3 bases and V by 8 bases; bases with no gene match: 9. The CDR3 protein is CSIGPGQGTDTQYF. CDR3 nucleotides: TGCAGCATTGGGCCGGGACAGGGAACAGATACGCAGTATTTT.

This clonotype was seen only a few times. The chain carries TRBV2 and TRBJ2-6; D could derive from TRBD1 or TRBD2 (6 bases each). V dropped 11 bases and J dropped 0 bases, with 17 bases sitting between them. This CDR3 has 16 residues. CDR1 and CDR2 (germline): SNHLY, FYNNEI. CDR3 bases: TGTGCCGTCATGGGGGGCCTCCTCTCTGGGGCCAACGTCCTGACTTTC. Translation: CAVMGGLLSGANVLTF.

This clonotype was counted many times. This chain joins TRBV4-3 and TRBJ1-2; D remains ambiguous. V was cut by 0 bases and J by 0 bases, with 8 bases left in between. Germline CDR1 reads LGHNA; CDR2 reads YSLEER. CDR3 size: 15 residues. This CDR3 is CASSQDDEANYGYTF. The CDR3 DNA sequence: TGCGCCAGCAGCCAAGATGACGAAGCTAACTATGGCTACACCTTC.